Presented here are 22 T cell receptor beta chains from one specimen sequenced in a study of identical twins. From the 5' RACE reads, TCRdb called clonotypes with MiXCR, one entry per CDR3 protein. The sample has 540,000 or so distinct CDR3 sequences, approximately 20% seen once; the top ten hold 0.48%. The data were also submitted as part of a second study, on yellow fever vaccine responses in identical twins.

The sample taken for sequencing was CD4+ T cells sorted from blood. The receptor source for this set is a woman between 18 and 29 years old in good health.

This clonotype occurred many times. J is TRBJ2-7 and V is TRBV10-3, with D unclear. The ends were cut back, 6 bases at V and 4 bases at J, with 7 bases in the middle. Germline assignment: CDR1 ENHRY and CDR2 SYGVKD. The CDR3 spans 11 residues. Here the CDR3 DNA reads TGTGCCATCAGCCCCTCATACGAGCAGTACTTC. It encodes CAISPSYEQYF.

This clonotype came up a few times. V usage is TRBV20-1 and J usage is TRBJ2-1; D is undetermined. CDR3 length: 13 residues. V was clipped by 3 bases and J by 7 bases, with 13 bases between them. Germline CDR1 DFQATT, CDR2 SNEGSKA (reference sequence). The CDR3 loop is CSASSGFSNEQFF. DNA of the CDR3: TGCAGTGCTAGTTCCGGTTTCAGTAATGAGCAGTTCTTC.

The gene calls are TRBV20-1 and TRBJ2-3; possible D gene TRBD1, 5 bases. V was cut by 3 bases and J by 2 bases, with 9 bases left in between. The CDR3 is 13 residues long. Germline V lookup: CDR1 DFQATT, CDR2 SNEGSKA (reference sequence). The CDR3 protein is CSASLTVTDTQYF. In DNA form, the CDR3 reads TGCAGTGCTAGTTTGACAGTCACAGATACGCAGTATTTT.

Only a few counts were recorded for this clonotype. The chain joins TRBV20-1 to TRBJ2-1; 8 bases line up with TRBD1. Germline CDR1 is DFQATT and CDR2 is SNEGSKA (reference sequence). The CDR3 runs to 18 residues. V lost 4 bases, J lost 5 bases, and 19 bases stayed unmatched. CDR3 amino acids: CSATVLRTGKVGDNEQFF. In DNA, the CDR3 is TGCAGTGCTACCGTCTTAAGGACAGGGAAAGTAGGAGACAATGAGCAGTTCTTC.

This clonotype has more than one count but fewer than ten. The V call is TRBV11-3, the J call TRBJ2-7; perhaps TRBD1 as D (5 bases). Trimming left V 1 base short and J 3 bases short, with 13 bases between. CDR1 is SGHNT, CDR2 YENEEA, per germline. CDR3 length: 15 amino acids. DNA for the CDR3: TGTGCCAGCAGCTTAGCAACGGACATGGGCTACGAGCAGTACTTC. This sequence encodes CASSLATDMGYEQYF.

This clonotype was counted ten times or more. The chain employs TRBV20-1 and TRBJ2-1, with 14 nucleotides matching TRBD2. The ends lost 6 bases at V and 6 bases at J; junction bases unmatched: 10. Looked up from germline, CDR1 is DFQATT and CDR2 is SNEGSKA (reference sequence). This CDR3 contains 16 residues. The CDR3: CSAPGTSGSVINEQFF. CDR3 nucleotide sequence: TGCAGTGCACCTGGGACTAGCGGGAGTGTAATCAATGAGCAGTTCTTC.

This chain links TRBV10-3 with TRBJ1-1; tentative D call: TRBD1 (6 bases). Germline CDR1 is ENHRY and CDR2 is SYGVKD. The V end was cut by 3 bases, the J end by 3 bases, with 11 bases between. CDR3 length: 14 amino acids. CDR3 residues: CAISDFAGDTEAFF. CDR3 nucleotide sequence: TGTGCCATCAGTGATTTTGCAGGGGACACTGAAGCTTTCTTT.

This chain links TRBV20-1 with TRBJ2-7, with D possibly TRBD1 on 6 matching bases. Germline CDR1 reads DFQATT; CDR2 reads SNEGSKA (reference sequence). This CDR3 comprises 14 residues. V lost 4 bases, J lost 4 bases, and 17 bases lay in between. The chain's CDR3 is CSATSGTTSYEQYF. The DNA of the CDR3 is TGCAGTGCTACCTCCGGGACAACCTCTTACGAGCAGTACTTC.

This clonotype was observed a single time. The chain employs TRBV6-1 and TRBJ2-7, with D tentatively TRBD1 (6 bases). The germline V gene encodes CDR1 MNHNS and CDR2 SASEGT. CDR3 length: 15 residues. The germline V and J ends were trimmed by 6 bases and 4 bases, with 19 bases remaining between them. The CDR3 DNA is TGTGCCAGCAGCCCGTCGGTGGGACACCGATACGAGCAGTACGTC. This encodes CASSPSVGHRYEQYV.

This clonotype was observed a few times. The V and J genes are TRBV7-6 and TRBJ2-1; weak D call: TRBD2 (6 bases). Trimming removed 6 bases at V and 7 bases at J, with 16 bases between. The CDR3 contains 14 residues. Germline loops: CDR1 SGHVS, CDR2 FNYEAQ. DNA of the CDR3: TGTGCCAGCAGTTCCCCGACTAGTTTAAATGAGCAGTTCTTC. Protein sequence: CASSSPTSLNEQFF.

The CDR3 sequence: CASSVGRLRGGGQETQYF. CDR3 DNA: TGTGCCAGCAGCGTAGGGAGGCTCAGGGGCGGGGGTCAAGAGACCCAGTACTTC. V is TRBV9 and J is TRBJ2-5; TRBD2 might be the D (7 bases). V lost 0 bases to trimming and J lost 2 bases, with 20 bases between them. The CDR3 totals 18 residues. CDR1 and CDR2 from the germline V gene are SGDLS and YYNGEE. Drawing the rest from reference TRBV9 and TRBJ2-5, the complete variable domain is DSGVTQTPKHLITATGQRVTLRCSPRSGDLSVYWYQQSLDQGLQFLIQYYNGEERAKGNILERFSAQQFPDLHSELNLSSLELGDSALYFCASSVGRLRGGGQETQYFGPGTRLLVL.

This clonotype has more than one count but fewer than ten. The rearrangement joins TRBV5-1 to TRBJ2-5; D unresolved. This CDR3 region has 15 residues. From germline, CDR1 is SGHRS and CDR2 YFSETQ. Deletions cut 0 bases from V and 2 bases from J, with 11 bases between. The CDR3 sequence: CASSLGGKTQETQYF. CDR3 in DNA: TGCGCCAGCAGCTTGGGAGGCAAGACACAAGAGACCCAGTACTTC.

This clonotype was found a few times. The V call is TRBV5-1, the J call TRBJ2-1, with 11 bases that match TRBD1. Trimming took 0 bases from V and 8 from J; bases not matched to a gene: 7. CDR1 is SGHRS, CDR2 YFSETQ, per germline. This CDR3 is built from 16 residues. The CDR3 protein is CASSLAGGQGVDEQFF. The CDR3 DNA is TGCGCCAGCAGCTTGGCCGGGGGACAGGGGGTCGATGAGCAGTTCTTC.

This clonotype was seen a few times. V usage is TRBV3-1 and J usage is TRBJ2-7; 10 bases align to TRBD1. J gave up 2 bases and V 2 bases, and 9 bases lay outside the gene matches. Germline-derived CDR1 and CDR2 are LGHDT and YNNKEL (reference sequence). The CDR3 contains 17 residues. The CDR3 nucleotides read TGTGCCAGCAGCCAACGGGACAGGGGACGAGGCGCCTACGAGCAGTACTTC. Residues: CASSQRDRGRGAYEQYF.

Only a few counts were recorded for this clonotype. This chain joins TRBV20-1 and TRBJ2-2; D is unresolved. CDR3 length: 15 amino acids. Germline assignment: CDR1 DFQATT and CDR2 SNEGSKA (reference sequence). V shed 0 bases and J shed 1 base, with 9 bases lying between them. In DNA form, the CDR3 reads TGCAGTGCTAGAGATTTTCGAGAGAACACCGGGGAGCTGTTTTTT. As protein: CSARDFRENTGELFF.

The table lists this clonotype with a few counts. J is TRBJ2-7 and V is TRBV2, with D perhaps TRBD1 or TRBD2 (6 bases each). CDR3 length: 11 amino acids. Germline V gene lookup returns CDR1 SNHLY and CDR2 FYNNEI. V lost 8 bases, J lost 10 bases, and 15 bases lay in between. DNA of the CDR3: TGTGCCAGCTTAGGGGGACTTTATCAGTACTTC. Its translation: CASLGGLYQYF.

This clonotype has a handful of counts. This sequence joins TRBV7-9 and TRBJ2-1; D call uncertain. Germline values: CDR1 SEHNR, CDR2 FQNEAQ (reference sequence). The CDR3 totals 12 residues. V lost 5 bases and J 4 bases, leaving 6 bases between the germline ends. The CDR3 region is CASSTDYNEQFF. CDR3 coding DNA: TGTGCCAGCAGCACCGATTACAATGAGCAGTTCTTC.

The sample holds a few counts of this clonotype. The CDR3 sequence is CSAMVLTGLYNEQFF. CDR3 in DNA: TGCAGTGCTATGGTGTTGACAGGGCTCTACAATGAGCAGTTCTTC. The genes are TRBV20-1 and TRBJ2-1; 7 nucleotides align to TRBD1. After removal of 4 bases from V and 3 bases from J, the junction contained 9 bases not matched to a gene. The length of the CDR3 is 15 residues. CDR1 and CDR2 from the germline V gene are DFQATT and SNEGSKA (reference sequence).

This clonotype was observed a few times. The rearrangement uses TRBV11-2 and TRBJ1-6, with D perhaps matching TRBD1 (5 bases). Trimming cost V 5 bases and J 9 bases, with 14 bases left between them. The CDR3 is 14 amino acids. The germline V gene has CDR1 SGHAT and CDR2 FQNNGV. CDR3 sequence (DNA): TGTGCCAGCAGCACCTCGACAGTTGGTTCACCCCTCCACTTT. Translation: CASSTSTVGSPLHF.

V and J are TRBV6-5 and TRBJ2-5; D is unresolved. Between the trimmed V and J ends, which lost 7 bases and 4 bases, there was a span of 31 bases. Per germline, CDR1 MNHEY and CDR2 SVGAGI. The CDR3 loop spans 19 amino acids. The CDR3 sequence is CASIILAGQLGSSGETQYF. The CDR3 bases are TGTGCCAGCATTATCTTAGCTGGGCAGCTAGGGTCCTCGGGAGAGACCCAGTACTTC.

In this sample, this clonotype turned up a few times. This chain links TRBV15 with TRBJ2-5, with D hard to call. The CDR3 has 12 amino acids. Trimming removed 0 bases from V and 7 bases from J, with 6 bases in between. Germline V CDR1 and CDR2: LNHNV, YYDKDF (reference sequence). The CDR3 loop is CATSRDLGTQYF. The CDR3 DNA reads TGTGCCACCAGCAGAGATCTAGGGACCCAGTACTTC.

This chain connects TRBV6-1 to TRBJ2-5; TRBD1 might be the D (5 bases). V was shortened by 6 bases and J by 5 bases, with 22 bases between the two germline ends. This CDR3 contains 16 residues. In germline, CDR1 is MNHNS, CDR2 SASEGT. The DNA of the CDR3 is TGTGCCAGCAGCCCCGAAGGGGTCTGGTCAAGGGAGACCCAGTACTTC. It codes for CASSPEGVWSRETQYF.